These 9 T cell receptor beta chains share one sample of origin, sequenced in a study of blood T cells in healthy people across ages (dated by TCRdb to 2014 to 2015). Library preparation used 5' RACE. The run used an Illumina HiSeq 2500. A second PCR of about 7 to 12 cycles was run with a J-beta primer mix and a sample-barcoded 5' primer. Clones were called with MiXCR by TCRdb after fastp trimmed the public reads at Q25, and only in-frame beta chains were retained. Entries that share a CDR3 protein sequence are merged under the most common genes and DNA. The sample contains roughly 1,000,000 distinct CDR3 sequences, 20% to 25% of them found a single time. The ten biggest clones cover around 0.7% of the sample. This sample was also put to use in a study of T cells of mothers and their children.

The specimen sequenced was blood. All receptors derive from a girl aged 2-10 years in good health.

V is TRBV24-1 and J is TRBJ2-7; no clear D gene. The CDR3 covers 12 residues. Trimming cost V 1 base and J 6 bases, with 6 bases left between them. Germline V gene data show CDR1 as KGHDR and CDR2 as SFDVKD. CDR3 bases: TGTGCCACCAGTGATTTCAAAGGCGAGCAGTACTTC. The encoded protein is CATSDFKGEQYF.

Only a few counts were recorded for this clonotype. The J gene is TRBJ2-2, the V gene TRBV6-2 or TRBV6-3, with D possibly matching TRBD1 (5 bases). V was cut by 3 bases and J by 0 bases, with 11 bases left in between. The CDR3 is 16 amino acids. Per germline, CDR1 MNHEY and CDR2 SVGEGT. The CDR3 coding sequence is TGTGCCAGCAGTTATTGGCCAGGGACGAACACCGGGGAGCTGTTTTTT. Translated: CASSYWPGTNTGELFF.

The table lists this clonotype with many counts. The CDR3 region has the DNA TGTGCCATCAGTGAGTCGACAGGTAGCAATCAGCCCCAGCATTTT. The encoded protein is CAISESTGSNQPQHF. The chain links TRBV10-3 to TRBJ1-5, with D possibly matching TRBD1 (6 bases). Per the germline V gene, CDR1 is ENHRY and CDR2 is SYGVKD. Between the trimmed V and J ends, which lost 0 bases and 0 bases, there was a span of 6 bases. The CDR3 is 15 residues long.

DNA of the CDR3: TGTGCCAGCAGTGAGCGGGAGGGCCCCACAGATACGCAGTATTTT. Its protein is CASSEREGPTDTQYF. The V gene is TRBV6-1, the J gene TRBJ2-3; 9 nucleotides match TRBD2. CDR3 length: 15 residues. Germline V gene lookup returns CDR1 MNHNS and CDR2 SASEGT. Trimming removed 3 bases from V and 2 bases from J; junction bases left unmatched: 3.

In DNA form, the CDR3 reads TGTGCCAGCAGCTTAGTAGGAGGGGGCGCAGATACGCAGTATTTT. This gives the protein CASSLVGGGADTQYF. The V call is TRBV7-2, the J call TRBJ2-3; D is possibly TRBD1 (7 bases). The CDR3 has 15 amino acids. V dropped 1 base and J dropped 4 bases, with 12 bases sitting between them. The germline V gene has CDR1 SGHTA and CDR2 FQGNSA. Looking up the rest from reference TRBV7-2 and TRBJ2-3 gives the full variable domain: GAGVSQSPSNKVTEKGKDVELRCDPISGHTALYWYRQSLGQGLEFLIYFQGNSAPDKSGLPSDRFSAERTGGSVSTLTIQRTQQEDSAVYLCASSLVGGGADTQYFGPGTRLTVL.

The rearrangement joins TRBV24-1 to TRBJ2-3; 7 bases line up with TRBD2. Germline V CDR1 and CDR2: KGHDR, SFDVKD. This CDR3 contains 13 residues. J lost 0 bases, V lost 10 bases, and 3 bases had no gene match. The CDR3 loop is CATGTTSTDTQYF. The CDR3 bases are TGTGCCACGGGGACTACAAGCACAGATACGCAGTATTTT.

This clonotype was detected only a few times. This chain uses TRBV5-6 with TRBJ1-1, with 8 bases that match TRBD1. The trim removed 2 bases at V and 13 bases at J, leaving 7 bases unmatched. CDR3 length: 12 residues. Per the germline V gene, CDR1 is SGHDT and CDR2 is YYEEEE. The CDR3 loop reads CASSFQGQVDFF. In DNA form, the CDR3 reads TGTGCCAGCAGCTTCCAGGGACAGGTCGATTTCTTT.

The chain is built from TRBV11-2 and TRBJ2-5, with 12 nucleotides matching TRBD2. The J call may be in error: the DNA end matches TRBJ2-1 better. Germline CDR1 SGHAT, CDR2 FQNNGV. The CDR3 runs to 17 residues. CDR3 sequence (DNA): TGTGCCAGCAGCTTAAGTCTAGCGGGAGGGCCTGGAAATGAGCAGTTCTTC. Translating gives CASSLSLAGGPGNEQFF.

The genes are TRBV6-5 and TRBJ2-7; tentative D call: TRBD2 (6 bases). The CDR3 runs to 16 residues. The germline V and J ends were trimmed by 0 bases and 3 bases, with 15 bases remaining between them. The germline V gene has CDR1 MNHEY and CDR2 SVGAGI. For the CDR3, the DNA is TGTGCCAGCAGTTACTCGAGTTTACGGGGACTCTACGAGCAGTACTTC. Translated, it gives CASSYSSLRGLYEQYF.